These T cell receptor beta chains were read from a single sample in a study of T-cell memory formation after mild COVID-19. TCRdb reanalysed the 5' RACE reads using MiXCR and keeps one entry per CDR3 protein. The repertoire includes 95,000 to 120,000 distinct CDR3 sequences, over 15% of them detected once, and around 5.5% sits in the top ten. The sample comprised PBMCs or a T cell subset sorted from them (not recorded which). All receptors come from a man between 18 and 29 years old who had mild COVID-19 (a few samples of this study predate the infection). Cell type and time point are not known. The CDR3 runs from the conserved cysteine through the conserved F or W. Each record gives: V gene, J gene, D gene, clone size, CDR3 DNA, CDR3 protein. The D gene is left open where the match is weak. Clone size is not always given. Where it is, it says once, few, many or a class for expanded clones.

>TRBV29-1|TRBJ2-3|TRBD2|few
TGCAGCGTCGTAGCGGGGGGGATTGATACGCAGTATTTT
CSVVAGGIDTQYF
>TRBV6-2/TRBV6-3|TRBJ2-3|TRBD2|few
TGTGCCAGCAGGGCCCTACCTGTAGCGGGGGGGACACATAGCACAGATACGCAGTATTTT
CASRALPVAGGTHSTDTQYF
>TRBV6-1|TRBJ2-7|TRBD1|few
TGTGCCAGCAGTTTAGGGACAGGGTACTTTTACGAGCAGTACTTC
CASSLGTGYFYEQYF
>TRBV2|TRBJ2-5|.|.
TGTGCCAGCAGTGATGACGGGTACCAAGAGACCCAGTACTTC
CASSDDGYQETQYF
>TRBV7-2|TRBJ2-3|TRBD1|.
TGTGCCAGCAGCTCCCGGTTCGGGGACAGGGGCACAGATACGCAGTATTTT
CASSSRFGDRGTDTQYF
>TRBV20-1|TRBJ2-1|.|once
TGCAGTGCTTCTCGACAGGACAATGAGCAGTTCTTC
CSASRQDNEQFF
>TRBV5-6|TRBJ2-1|TRBD1|few
TGTGCCAGCAGCTTGTGGTCAGGGGGCGTCGAGCAGTTCTTC
CASSLWSGGVEQFF
>TRBV24-1|TRBJ2-3|.|few
TGTGCCACCAGTGATGGGAGCACAGATACGCAGTATTTT
CATSDGSTDTQYF
>TRBV18|TRBJ2-2|.|few
TGTGCCAGCTCACCTCCGAGTCGCGGGGTCACCGGGGAGCTGTTTTTT
CASSPPSRGVTGELFF
>TRBV28|TRBJ2-3|TRBD2|once
TGTGCCAGCAGTACAGCGGGAGGGAGCCGAAATACGCAGTATTTT
CASSTAGGSRNTQYF
>TRBV24-1|TRBJ2-3|TRBD2|.
TGTGCCACCAGCGGGAGGGGAGATACGCAGTATTTT
CATSGRGDTQYF
>TRBV5-1|TRBJ2-1|.|few
TGCGCCAGCAGAGACCGCCCTGACAGGTTCTCCTACAATGAGCAGTTCTTC
CASRDRPDRFSYNEQFF
>TRBV2|TRBJ2-4|TRBD2|.
TGTGCCACCACAGGACTAGCGGGGCGAAACATTCAGTACTTC
CATTGLAGRNIQYF
>TRBV5-1|TRBJ1-2|TRBD1|.
TGCGCCAGCAGCTGGACGGGACAGGGAGGTGGCTACACCTTC
CASSWTGQGGGYTF
>TRBV9|TRBJ2-2|TRBD1|many
TGTGCCAGCAGCATCCGGGACAGGGTGAACACCGGGGAGCTGTTTTTT
CASSIRDRVNTGELFF
>TRBV29-1|TRBJ1-6|TRBD1|few
TGCAGCGTTGGACAGGGCCATAATTCACCCCTCCACTTT
CSVGQGHNSPLHF
>TRBV7-2|TRBJ1-2|.|few
TGTGCCAGCAGCTTAGGGCCCTGGGACACTGACTATGGCTACACCTTC
CASSLGPWDTDYGYTF
>TRBV12-3/TRBV12-4|TRBJ2-3|.|few
TGTGCCAGCAGCCCCTCACGGGGCACAGATACGCAGTATTTT
CASSPSRGTDTQYF
>TRBV20-1|TRBJ1-2|.|few
TGCAGTGCTAGAGATGGTAAAACAGCTGTTTATGGCTACACCTTC
CSARDGKTAVYGYTF
>TRBV7-2|TRBJ2-3|TRBD2|.
TGTGCCAGCAGCTTAGTTAGCGGGGAGCGGTTAGGTGGTGGTACGCAGTATTTT
CASSLVSGERLGGGTQYF
>TRBV7-2|TRBJ2-1|TRBD1|few
TGTGCCAGCAGCTTACGGTGGGACAGGGTAGCGGATGAGCAGTTCTTC
CASSLRWDRVADEQFF
>TRBV7-9|TRBJ2-7|TRBD2|few
TGTGCCAGCAGCTTAAGCGGGGGCTCCTACGAGCAGTACTTC
CASSLSGGSYEQYF
>TRBV11-2|TRBJ2-7|.|few
TGTGCCAGCAGCACGACAAGCTACGAGCAGTACTTC
CASSTTSYEQYF
>TRBV6-5|TRBJ2-5|TRBD2|.
TGTGCCAGCAGACAAAACCTTCCGGGACTAGCGGGAGAAGAGACCCAGTACTTC
CASRQNLPGLAGEETQYF
>TRBV2|TRBJ2-3|.|few
TGTGCCAGCAGTGGCGGTAGCGGAATAACAGATACGCAGTATTTT
CASSGGSGITDTQYF
>TRBV6-2/TRBV6-3|TRBJ2-2|.|few
TGTGCCAGCAGTAGGGGTCGGGGCACCGGGGAGCTGTTTTTT
CASSRGRGTGELFF
>TRBV20-1|TRBJ2-2|.|.
TGCAGTGCTAGAGATCCAGCGAACACCGGGGAGCTGTTTTTT
CSARDPANTGELFF
>TRBV6-5|TRBJ2-1|.|few
TGTGCCAGCAGTTACCCCATCGGGGGAAACAATGAGCAGTTCTTC
CASSYPIGGNNEQFF
>TRBV7-2|TRBJ1-4|.|.
TGTGCCAGCAGCCCAGGGCCTGCCGCGACTAATGAAAAACTGTTTTTT
CASSPGPAATNEKLFF
>TRBV3-1|TRBJ1-2|.|.
TGTGCCAGCAGTCACGGACAAAAAAAGGGCTATGGCTACACCTTC
CASSHGQKKGYGYTF
>TRBV4-3|TRBJ2-3|.|few
TGCGCCAGCAGCCCCCGGGCGCGGGATACGCAGTATTTT
CASSPRARDTQYF
>TRBV27|TRBJ2-5|.|.
TGTGCCAGCAGTTTATGGGGGGCGGCGGAAGAGACCCAGTACTTC
CASSLWGAAEETQYF
>TRBV6-5|TRBJ2-5|TRBD2|.
TGTGCCAGCAGTTACGGACTAGCGGGGGTGGAGACCCAGTACTTC
CASSYGLAGVETQYF
>TRBV7-2|TRBJ2-3|.|.
TGTGCCAGCAGCTCATACACCCGAGGGGATACGCAGTATTTT
CASSSYTRGDTQYF
>TRBV7-2|TRBJ2-5|.|few
TGTGCCAGCAGCTCCCAAGGCAGGGGGGCCACCCAGTACTTC
CASSSQGRGATQYF
>TRBV7-2|TRBJ1-1|.|few
TGTGCCAGCAGCTTCCGGGAACTCACTGAAGCTTTCTTT
CASSFRELTEAFF
>TRBV4-2|TRBJ1-5|.|few
TGTGCCAGCAGCCAAGATACGGGGGCTCATCAGCCCCAGCATTTT
CASSQDTGAHQPQHF
>TRBV11-2|TRBJ2-1|TRBD2|.
TGTGCCAGCAGCCCGGGACTGAGCGGGGGGCCGGCGTTCTTC
CASSPGLSGGPAFF
>TRBV20-1|TRBJ1-1|.|many
TGCAGTGCTAGGATCGGGTGGGGGCAGGCCACTGAAGCTTTCTTT
CSARIGWGQATEAFF
>TRBV4-3|TRBJ1-1|TRBD1|few
TGCGCCAGCAGCCGGACAGGCACGTCGAACACTGAAGCTTTCTTT
CASSRTGTSNTEAFF
>TRBV6-5|TRBJ1-1|.|once
TGTGCCAGCAGTCCCCCGGGGGGGGCTGAAGCTTTCTTT
CASSPPGGAEAFF
>TRBV7-3|TRBJ2-1|.|few
TGTGCCAGCAGCCCATATCAGACGGGTGAGCAGTTCTTC
CASSPYQTGEQFF
>TRBV6-2/TRBV6-3|TRBJ2-1|.|.
TGTGCCAGCAGGACTCGGGACGGCTACAATGAGCAGTTCTTC
CASRTRDGYNEQFF
>TRBV4-1|TRBJ2-5|TRBD2|few
TGCGCCAGCAGCCAAGTCGGATGGACTAGCGGGGGTCAAGAGACCCAGTACTTC
CASSQVGWTSGGQETQYF
>TRBV7-2|TRBJ2-1|.|.
TGTGCCAGCAGCCCCTTGACCGGGATTGGAGGTAATGAGCAGTTCTTC
CASSPLTGIGGNEQFF
>TRBV2|TRBJ1-3|.|.
TGTGCCAGCAGTGGGTCGACGGAGGAATTCGTTGGAAACACCATATATTTT
CASSGSTEEFVGNTIYF
>TRBV6-4|TRBJ2-2|.|.
TGTGCCAGCAGACGGCAGGGAGACAGTACCGGGGAGCTGTTTTTT
CASRRQGDSTGELFF